Described below is a single T cell receptor beta chain sequence and its context. The data are from a study of blood T cell repertoires in COVID-19. Study background: Sites across the United States, Italy and Spain contributed samples from acute and convalescent COVID-19. In each case, the material was cDNA or gDNA derived from T cells, B-cell-depleted T cells, or PBMCs.

The method was immunoSEQ multiplex PCR; TCRdb's version includes in-frame clones alone and lacks a portion of them. The table has about 81,000 clones, approximately 90% seen once. V dropped 1 base and J dropped 4 bases, with 11 bases sitting between them. This CDR3 spans 14 amino acids. Germline V gene lookup returns CDR1 SGHVS and CDR2 FQNEAQ. The specimen was peripheral blood. The chain couples TRBV7-8 to TRBJ2-7; tentative D call: TRBD1 (5 bases). The clonotype comes from a man aged 65-85 years with active or convalescent COVID-19. CDR3 bases: TGTGCCAGCAGCTTAGGTCCGACAGCTTACGAGCAGTACTTC. The encoded protein is CASSLGPTAYEQYF.